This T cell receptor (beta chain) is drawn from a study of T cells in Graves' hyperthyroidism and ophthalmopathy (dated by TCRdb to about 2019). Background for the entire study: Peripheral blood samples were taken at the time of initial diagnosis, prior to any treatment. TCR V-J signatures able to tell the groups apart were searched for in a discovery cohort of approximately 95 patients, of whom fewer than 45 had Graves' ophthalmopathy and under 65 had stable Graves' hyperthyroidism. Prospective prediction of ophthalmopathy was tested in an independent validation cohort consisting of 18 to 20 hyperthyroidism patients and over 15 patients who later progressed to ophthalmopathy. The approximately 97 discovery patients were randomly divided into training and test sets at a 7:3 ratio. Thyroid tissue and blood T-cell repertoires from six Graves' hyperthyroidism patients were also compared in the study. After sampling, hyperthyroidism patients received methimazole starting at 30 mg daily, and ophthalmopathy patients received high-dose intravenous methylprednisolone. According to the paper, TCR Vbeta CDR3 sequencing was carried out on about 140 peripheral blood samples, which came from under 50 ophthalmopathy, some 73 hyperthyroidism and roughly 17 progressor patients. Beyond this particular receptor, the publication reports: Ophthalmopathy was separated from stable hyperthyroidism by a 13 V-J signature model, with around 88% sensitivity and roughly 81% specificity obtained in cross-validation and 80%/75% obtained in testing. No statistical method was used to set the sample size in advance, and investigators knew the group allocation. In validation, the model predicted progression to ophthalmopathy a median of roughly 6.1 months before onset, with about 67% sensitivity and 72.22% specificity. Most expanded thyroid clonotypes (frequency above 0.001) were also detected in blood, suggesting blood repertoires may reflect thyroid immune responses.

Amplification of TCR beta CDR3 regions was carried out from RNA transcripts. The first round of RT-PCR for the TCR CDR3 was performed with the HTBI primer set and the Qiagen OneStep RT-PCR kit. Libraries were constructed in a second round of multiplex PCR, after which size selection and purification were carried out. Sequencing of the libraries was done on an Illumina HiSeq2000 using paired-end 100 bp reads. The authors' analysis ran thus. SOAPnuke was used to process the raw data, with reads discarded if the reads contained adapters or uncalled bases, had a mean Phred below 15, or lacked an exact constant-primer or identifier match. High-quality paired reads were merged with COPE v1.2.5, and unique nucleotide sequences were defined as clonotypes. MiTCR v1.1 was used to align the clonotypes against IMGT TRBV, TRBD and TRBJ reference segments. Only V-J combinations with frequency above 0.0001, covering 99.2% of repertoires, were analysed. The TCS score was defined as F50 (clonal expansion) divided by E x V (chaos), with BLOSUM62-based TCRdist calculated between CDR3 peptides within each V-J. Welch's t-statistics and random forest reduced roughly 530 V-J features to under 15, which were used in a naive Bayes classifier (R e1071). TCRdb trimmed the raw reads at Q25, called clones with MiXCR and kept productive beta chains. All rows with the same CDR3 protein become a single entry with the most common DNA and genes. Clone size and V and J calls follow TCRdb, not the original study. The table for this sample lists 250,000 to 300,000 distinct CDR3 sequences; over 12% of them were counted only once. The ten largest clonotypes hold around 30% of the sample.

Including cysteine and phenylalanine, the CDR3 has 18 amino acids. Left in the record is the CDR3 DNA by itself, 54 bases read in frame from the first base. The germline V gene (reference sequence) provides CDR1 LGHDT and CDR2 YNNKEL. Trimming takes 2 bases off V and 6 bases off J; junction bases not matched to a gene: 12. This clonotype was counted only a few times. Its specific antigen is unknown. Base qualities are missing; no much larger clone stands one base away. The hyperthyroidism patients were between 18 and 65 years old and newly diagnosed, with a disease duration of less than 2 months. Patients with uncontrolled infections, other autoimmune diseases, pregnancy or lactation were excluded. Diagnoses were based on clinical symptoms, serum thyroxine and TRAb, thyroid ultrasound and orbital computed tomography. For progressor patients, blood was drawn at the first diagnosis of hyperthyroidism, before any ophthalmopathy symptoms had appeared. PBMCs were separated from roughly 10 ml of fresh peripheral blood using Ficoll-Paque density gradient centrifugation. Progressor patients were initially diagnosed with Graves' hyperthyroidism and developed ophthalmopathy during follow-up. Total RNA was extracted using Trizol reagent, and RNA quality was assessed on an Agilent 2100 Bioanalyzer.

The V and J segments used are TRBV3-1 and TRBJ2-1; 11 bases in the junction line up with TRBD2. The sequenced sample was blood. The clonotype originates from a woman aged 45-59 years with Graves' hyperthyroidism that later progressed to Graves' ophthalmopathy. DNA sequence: TGTGCCAGCAGCCAACCCACCTTAGCGGGAGGGCCTCGCAATGAGCAGTTCTTC. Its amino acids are CASSQPTLAGGPRNEQFF.